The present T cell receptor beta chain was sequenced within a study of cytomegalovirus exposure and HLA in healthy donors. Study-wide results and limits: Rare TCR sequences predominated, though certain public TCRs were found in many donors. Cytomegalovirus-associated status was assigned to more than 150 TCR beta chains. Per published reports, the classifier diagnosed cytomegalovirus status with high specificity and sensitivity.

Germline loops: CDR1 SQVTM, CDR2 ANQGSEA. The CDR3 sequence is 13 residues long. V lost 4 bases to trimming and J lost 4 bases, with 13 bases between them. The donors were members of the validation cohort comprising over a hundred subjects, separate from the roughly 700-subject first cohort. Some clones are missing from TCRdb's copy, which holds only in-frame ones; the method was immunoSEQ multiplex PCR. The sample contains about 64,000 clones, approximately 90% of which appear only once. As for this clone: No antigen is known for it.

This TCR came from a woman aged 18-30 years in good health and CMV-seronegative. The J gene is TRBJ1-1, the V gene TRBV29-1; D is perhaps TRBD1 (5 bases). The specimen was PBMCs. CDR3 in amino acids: CSVGDGEGTEAFF. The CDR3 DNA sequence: TGCAGCGTTGGGGACGGGGAGGGCACTGAAGCTTTCTTT.